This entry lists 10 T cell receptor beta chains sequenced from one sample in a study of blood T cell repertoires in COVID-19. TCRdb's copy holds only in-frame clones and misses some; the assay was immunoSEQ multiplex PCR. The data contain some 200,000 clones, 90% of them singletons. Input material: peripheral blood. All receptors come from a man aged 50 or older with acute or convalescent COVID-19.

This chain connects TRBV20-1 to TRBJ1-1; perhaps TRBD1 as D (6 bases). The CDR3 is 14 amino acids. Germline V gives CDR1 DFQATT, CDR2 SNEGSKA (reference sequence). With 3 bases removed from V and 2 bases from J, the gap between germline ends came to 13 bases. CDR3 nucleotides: TGCAGTGCTAGTAGGGGACACCGAAACACTGAAGCTTTCTTT. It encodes CSASRGHRNTEAFF.

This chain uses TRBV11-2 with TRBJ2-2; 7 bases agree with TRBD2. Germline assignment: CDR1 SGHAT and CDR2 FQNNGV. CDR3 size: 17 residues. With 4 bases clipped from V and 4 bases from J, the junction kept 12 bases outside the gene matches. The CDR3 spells CASSYWARLAGTGELFF. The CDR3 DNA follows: TGTGCCAGCAGCTACTGGGCGAGACTAGCAGGCACCGGGGAGCTGTTTTTT.

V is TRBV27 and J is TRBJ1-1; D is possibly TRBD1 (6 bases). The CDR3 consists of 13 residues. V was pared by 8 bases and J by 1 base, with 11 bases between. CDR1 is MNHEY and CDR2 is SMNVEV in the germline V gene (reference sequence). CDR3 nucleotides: TGTGCCAGCGGCGTGACAGGGAACACTGAAGCTTTCTTT. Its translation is CASGVTGNTEAFF.

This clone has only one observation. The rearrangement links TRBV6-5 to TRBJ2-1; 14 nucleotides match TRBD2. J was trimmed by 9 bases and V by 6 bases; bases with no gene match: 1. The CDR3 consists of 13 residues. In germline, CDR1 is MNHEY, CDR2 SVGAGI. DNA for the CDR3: TGTGCCAGCAGGGGACTAGCGGGAGTTGAGCAGTTCTTC. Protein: CASRGLAGVEQFF.

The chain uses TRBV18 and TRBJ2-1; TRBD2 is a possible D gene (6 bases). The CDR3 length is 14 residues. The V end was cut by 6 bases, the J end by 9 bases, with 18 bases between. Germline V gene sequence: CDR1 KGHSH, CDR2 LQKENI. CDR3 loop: CASSQAWREAEQFF. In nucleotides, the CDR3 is TGTGCCAGCTCTCAGGCCTGGAGGGAGGCTGAGCAGTTCTTC. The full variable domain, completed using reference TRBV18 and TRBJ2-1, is NAGVMQNPRHLVRRRGQEARLRCSPMKGHSHVYWYRQLPEEGLKFMVYLQKENIIDESGMPKERFSAEFPKEGPSILRIQQVVRGDSAAYFCASSQAWREAEQFFGPGTRLTVL.

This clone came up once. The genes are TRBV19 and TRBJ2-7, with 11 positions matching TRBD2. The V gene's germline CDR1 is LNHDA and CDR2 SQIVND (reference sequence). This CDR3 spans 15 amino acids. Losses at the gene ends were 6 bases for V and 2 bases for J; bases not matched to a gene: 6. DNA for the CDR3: TGTGCCAGTAGAACCGGGACTAGCGGTACCTACGAGCAGTACTTC. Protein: CASRTGTSGTYEQYF. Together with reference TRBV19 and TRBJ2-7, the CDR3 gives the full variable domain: DGGITQSPKYLFRKEGQNVTLSCEQNLNHDAMYWYRQDPGQGLRLIYYSQIVNDFQKGDIAEGYSVSREKKESFPLTVTSAQKNPTAFYLCASRTGTSGTYEQYFGPGTRLTVT.

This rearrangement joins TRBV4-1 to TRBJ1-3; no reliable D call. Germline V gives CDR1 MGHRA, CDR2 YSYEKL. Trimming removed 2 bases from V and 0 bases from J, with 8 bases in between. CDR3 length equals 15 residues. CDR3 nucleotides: TGCGCCAGCAGCCAACAAGCAAGCTCTGGAAACACCATATATTTT. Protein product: CASSQQASSGNTIYF.

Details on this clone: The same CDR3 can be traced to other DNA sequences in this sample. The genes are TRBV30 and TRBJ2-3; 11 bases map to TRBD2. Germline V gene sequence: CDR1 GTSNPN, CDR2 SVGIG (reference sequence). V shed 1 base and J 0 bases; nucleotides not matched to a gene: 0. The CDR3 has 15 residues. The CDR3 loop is CAWSGLAGSTDTQYF. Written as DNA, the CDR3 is TGTGCCTGGAGTGGACTAGCGGGAAGCACAGATACGCAGTATTTT. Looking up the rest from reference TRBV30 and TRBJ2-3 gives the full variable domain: SQTIHQWPATLVQPVGSPLSLECTVEGTSNPNLYWYRQAAGRGLQLLFYSVGIGQISSEVPQNLSASRPQDRQFILSSKKLLLSDSGFYLCAWSGLAGSTDTQYFGPGTRLTVL.

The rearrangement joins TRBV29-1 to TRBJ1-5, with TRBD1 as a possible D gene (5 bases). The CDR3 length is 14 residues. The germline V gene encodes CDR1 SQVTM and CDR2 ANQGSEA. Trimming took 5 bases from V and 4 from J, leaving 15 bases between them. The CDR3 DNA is TGCAGCGTTTCCGTGACAGCGATGAATCAGCCCCAGCATTTT. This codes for CSVSVTAMNQPQHF.

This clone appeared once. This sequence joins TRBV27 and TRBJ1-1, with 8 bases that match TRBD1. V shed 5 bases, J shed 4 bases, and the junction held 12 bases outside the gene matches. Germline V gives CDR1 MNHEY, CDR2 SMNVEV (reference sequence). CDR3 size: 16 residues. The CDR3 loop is CASSNYGQGKGTEAFF. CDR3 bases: TGTGCCAGCAGTAACTACGGACAGGGAAAGGGCACTGAAGCTTTCTTT.